This T cell receptor (beta chain) was obtained from a study of T cells in Graves' hyperthyroidism and ophthalmopathy. Study-level points and caveats: Blood samples included most of the expanded thyroid clonotypes exceeding 0.001.

To note about this clonotype: Its antigen is undetermined.

Regions amplified from RNA transcripts were the TCR beta CDR3 regions. An initial round of RT-PCR targeting the TCR CDR3 relied on the HTBI primer set. TCRdb called the multiplex PCR reads again in MiXCR, with one record for every CDR3 protein. Of a few hundred thousand distinct CDR3 sequences in the sample, about a fifth are singletons; the top ten hold around two fifths. The sequenced sample was blood. The source is a man aged 18 to 29 with Graves' ophthalmopathy.

The CDR3 reads CASSSSGRADTQYF. CDR3 nucleotide sequence: TGCGCCAGCAGCTCCAGCGGGAGAGCAGATACGCAGTATTTT. This chain uses TRBV5-1 with TRBJ2-3; 8 nucleotides match TRBD2. V was clipped by 3 bases and J by 4 bases; unmatched bases: 4. CDR1 and CDR2 from the germline V gene are SGHRS and YFSETQ. This CDR3 is built from 14 residues. The full variable domain, in which reference TRBV5-1 and TRBJ2-3 provide the parts outside the CDR3, is KAGVTQTPRYLIKTRGQQVTLSCSPISGHRSVSWYQQTPGQGLQFLFEYFSETQRNKGNFPGRFSGRQFSNSRSEMNVSTLELGDSALYLCASSSSGRADTQYFGPGTRLTVL.